Shown below are 3 T cell receptor beta chains from a single sample sequenced in a study of vaccination effects on CD4 cells after COVID-19. No antigen has been assigned to these receptors. Here immunoSEQ multiplex PCR was the method, and the copy in TCRdb shows in-frame clones only, minus some. The table records over 65,000 clones, over 60% of them present only once. The culture ran for 10 days before CD4+ T cells were isolated. The sequences come from CD4+ T cells from PBMCs cultured without peptide, collected before COVID-19 vaccination. The receptor set was obtained from a human donor who received a COVID-19 vaccine.

The chain uses TRBV11-3 and TRBJ2-3; 7 bases match TRBD2. Per germline, CDR1 SGHNT and CDR2 YENEEA. Unmatched junction bases numbered 9, after V lost 4 bases and J lost 2 bases. This CDR3 is built from 16 residues. The CDR3 loop reads CASSSHPAGTTDTQYF. In nucleotides, the CDR3 is TGTGCCAGCAGCTCACACCCAGCGGGGACCACAGATACGCAGTATTTT.

The chain employs TRBV20-1 and TRBJ2-6, with no clear D. The CDR3 is 13 residues long. The germline CDR1 and CDR2 sequences are DFQATT and SNEGSKA (reference sequence). V gave up 3 bases and J gave up 0 bases, with 3 bases separating them. CDR3 region: CSASISGANVLTF. The CDR3 nucleotides are TGCAGTGCTAGTATCTCTGGGGCCAACGTCCTGACTTTC.

V and J are TRBV28 and TRBJ1-4, with TRBD1 matching over 9 bases. CDR3 length: 16 amino acids. V lost 5 bases to trimming and J lost 8 bases; unmatched junction nucleotides: 12. Germline V gene data show CDR1 as MDHEN and CDR2 as SYDVKM. The CDR3 here is CASSPPRTGVREKLFF. For the CDR3, the DNA is TGTGCCAGCAGTCCCCCCCGGACAGGGGTAAGGGAAAAACTGTTTTTT.